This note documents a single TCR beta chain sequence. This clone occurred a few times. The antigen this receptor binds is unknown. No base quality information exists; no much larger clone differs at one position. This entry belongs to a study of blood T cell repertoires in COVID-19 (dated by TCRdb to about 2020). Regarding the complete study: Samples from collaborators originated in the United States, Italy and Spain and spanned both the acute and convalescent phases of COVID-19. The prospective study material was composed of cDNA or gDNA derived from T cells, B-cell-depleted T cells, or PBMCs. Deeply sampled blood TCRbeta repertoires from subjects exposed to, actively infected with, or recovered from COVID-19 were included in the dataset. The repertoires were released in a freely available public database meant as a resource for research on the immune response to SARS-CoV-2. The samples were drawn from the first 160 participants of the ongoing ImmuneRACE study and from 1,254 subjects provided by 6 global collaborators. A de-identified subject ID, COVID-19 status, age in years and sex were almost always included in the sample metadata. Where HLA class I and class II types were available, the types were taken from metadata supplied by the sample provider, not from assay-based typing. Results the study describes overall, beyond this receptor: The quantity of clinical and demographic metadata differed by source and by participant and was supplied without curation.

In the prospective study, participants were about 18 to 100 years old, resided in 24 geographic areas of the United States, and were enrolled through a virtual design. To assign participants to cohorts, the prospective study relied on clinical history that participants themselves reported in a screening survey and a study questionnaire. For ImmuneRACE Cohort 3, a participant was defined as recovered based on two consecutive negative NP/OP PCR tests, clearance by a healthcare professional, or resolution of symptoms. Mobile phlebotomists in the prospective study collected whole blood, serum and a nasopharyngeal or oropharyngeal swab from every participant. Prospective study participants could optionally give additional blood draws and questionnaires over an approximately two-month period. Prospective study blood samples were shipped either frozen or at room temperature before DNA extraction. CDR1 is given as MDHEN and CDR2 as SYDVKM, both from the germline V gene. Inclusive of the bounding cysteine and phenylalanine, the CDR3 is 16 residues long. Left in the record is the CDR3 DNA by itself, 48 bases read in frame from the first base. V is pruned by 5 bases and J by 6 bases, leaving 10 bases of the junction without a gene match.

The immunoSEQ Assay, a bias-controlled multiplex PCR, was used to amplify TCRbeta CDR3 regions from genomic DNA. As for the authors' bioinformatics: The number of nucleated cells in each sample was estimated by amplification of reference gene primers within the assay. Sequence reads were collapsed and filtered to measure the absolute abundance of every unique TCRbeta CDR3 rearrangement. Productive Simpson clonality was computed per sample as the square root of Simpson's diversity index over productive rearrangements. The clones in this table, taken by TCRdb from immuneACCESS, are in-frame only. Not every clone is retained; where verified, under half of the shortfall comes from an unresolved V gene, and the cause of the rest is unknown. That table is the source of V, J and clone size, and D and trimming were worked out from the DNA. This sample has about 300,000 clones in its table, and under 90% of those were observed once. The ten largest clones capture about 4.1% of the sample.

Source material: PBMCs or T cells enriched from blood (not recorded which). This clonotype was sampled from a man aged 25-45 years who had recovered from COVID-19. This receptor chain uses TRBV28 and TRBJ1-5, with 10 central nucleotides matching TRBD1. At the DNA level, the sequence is TGTGCCAGCAGTGGCCGGGGACAGGGGAAGGCTCAGCCCCAGCATTTT. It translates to CASSGRGQGKAQPQHF.